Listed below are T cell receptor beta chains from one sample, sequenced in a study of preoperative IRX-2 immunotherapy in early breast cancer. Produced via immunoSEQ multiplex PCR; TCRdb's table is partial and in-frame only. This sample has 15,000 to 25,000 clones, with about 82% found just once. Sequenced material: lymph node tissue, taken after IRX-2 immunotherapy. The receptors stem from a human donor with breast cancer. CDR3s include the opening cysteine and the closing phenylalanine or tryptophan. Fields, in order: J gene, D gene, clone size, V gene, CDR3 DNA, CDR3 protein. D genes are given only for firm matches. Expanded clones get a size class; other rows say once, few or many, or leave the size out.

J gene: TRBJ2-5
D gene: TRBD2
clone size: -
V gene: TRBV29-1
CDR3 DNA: TGCAGCGTTGAGGGGGGGAGTCCGTGGGAGACCCAGTACTTC
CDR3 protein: CSVEGGSPWETQYF

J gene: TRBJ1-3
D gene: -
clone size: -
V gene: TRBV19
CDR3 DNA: TGTGCCAGTAGGACAGGTGCCTCTGGAAACACCATATATTTT
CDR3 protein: CASRTGASGNTIYF

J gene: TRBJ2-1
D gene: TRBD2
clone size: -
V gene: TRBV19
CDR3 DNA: TGTGCCAGTAGTCGTACTAGCGGAACTGTCAATGAGCAGTTCTTC
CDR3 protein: CASSRTSGTVNEQFF

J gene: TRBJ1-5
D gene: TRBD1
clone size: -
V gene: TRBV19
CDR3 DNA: TGTGCCAGTACCCTCCATCTGGGACAGGGGGCCGCTCAACTGGTCCAGCCCCAGCATTTT
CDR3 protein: CASTLHLGQGAAQLVQPQHF

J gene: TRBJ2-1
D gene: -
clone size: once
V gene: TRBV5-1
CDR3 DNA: TGCGCCAGCAGCCTAAGACAGTTTAGCTCCTACAATGAGCAGTTCTTC
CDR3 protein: CASSLRQFSSYNEQFF

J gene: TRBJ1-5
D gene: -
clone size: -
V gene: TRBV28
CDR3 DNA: TGTGCCAGCAGCCTCCCGGGGGGAAATCAGCCCCAGCATTTT
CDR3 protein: CASSLPGGNQPQHF

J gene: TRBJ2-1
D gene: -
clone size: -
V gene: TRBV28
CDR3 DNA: TGTGCCAGCACTCCCCCCCCGTTCGATGAGCAGTTCTTC
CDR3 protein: CASTPPPFDEQFF

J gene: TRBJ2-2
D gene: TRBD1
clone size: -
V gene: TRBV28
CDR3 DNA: TGTGCCAGCAGTTTATGGACAGGGGGCACCGGGGAGCTGTTTTTT
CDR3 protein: CASSLWTGGTGELFF

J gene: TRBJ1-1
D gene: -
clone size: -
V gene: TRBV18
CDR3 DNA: TGTGCCAGCTCACCACTGGGTGAGAGCACTGAAGCTTTCTTT
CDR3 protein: CASSPLGESTEAFF

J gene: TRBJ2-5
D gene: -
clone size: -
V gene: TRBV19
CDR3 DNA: TGTGCCAGTCGCAACGGGAGACAGGGAGATGCAGAGACCCAGTACTTC
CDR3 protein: CASRNGRQGDAETQYF

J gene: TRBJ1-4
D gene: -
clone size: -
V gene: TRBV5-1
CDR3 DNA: TGCGCCAGCAGCCGAACGGGACCGACAGAAAAACTGTTTTTT
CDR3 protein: CASSRTGPTEKLFF

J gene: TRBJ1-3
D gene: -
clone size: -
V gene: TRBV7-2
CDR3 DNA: TGTGCCAGCAGCTCGCACGGGATCTCCACCATATATTTT
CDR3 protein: CASSSHGISTIYF

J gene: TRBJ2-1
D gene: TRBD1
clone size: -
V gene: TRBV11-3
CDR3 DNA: TGTGCCAGCAGCACGGACAGGGGTCTATACAATGAGCAGTTCTTC
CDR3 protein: CASSTDRGLYNEQFF

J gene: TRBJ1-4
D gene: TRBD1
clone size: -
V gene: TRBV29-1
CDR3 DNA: TGCAGCGTTGGGACAGGGGATATCTATGAAAAACTGTTTTTT
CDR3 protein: CSVGTGDIYEKLFF

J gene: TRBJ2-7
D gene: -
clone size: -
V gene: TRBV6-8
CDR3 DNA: TGTGCCAGCAGGAAGGGGCGGGTCGTGGGCTCCGAGCAGTACTTC
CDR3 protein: CASRKGRVVGSEQYF

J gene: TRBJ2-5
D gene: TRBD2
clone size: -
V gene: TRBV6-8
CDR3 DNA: TGTGCCAGCGCCCCCCGAAGTAGCGGGAGGAAAGAGACCCAGTACTTC
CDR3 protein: CASAPRSSGRKETQYF

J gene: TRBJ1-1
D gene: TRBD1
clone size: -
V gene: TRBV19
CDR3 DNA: TGTGCCAGTAGTATTATGGCAGGGGGCGACACTGAAGCTTTCTTT
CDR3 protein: CASSIMAGGDTEAFF

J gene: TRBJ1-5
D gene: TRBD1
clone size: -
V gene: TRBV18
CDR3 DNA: TGTGCCAGCTCACTTCAGGACAGGGGGCATCAGCCCCAGCATTTT
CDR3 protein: CASSLQDRGHQPQHF